Sequencing of this TCR beta chain was carried out in a study of metastatic and nonmetastatic thyroid tumors. Study at large: Samples came from malignant and benign thyroid patients, and repertoires were compared across blood and tumor or nodule tissue.

The germline gives CDR1 GTSNPN, CDR2 SVGIG (reference sequence). This CDR3 spans 11 amino acids. V gave up 7 bases and J gave up 5 bases, with 11 bases separating them. Patients had received no treatment of any kind before thyroid surgery. About this clone: Other DNA variants within this sample encode the same CDR3.

Original processing methods: Construction of a distant-metastasis classifier for papillary thyroid cancer relied on CDR3 differences across clinicopathological groups. TCRdb re-called clones from the PCR reads using MiXCR. TCRdb, rather than the study authors, made the V and J calls. The profile shows 9,000 to 13,000 clones, approximately 32% of them singletons. J is TRBJ1-2 and V is TRBV30; D gene uncertain. This TCR was recovered from a female donor with papillary thyroid cancer or a benign thyroid nodule (not recorded which). Some clones in this sample may be carry-over from other donors' samples. Sequencing was done on a sample of tumor tissue. The CDR3 nucleotides are TGTGCCTTTCCGGGTCTTTATGGCTACACCTTC. Its translation: CAFPGLYGYTF.